This TCR beta chain was retrieved from a study of shared clonotypes between healthy human individuals. Findings and caveats of the study: Generation probabilities of non-shared clonotypes were lower (relative to those shared by all four donors). An anticipated effect of sequencing depth on clonotype sharing among donors was recognized. A few donors had roughly 5.2% of their naive CD4 clonotypes in common.

CD45RO-negative, CCR7-positively selected cells formed the naive CD8 fraction, excluding terminally differentiated effector memory CD45RA+ cells. Caucasian adults living in Nashville, Tennessee, provided all samples. This CDR3 spans 14 amino acids. Germline V lookup: CDR1 SGHDN, CDR2 FVKESK. Between the trimmed V and J ends, which lost 0 bases and 5 bases, there was a span of 10 bases. Produced via immunoSEQ multiplex PCR; TCRdb's table is partial and in-frame only. Of some 800,000 clones detected, nearly 95% appear once; the ten largest clones hold less than 25%. About this clone itself: Its matching antigen is unknown.

The chain is built from TRBV14 and TRBJ2-5, with D unresolved. Sequenced material: naive CD8+ T cells sorted from blood. The origin of this receptor is a man aged 25 to 40 in good health. CDR3 sequence (DNA): TGTGCCAGCAGCCAAGATACATTTAGGGAGACCCAGTACTTC. Translation gives CASSQDTFRETQYF.